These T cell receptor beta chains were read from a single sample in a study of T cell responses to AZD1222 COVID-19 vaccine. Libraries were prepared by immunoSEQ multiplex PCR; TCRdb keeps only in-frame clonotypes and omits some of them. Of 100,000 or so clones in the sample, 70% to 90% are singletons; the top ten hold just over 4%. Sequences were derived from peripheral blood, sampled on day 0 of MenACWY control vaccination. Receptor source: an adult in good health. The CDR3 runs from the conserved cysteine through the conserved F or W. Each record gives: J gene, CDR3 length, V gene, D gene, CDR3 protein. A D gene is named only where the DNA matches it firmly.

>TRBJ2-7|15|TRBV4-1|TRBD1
CASSQGQGGMYEQYF
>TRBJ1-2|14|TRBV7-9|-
CASTTRVGNYGYTF
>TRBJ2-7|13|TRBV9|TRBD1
CASSAWDSYEQYF
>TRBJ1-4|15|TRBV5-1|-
CASSHERGINEKLFF
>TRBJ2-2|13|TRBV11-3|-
CASSITFDGELFF
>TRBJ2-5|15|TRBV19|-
CASSMTVGRKETQYF
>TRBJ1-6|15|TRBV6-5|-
CASSYLGRSGSPLHF
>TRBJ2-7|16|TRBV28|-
CASSQLRGRRAYEQYF
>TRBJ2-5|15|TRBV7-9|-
CASSVPGHPQETQYF
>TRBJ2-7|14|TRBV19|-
CASSVSRGAYEQYF
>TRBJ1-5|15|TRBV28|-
CASSSRRDGNQPQHF
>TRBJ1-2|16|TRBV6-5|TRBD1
CASSYTRTGGGYGYTF